These T cell receptor beta chains were read from a single sample in a study of control samples from healthy donors and cancer patients. Method: immunoSEQ multiplex PCR; TCRdb's copy keeps in-frame clones and lacks some. The sample lists more than 95,000 clones; 88% were seen once. Sequencing used blood. Receptor source: a woman aged 70 to 79 in good health. Each CDR3 is given with its conserved first and last residue. D genes are given only for firm matches. Expanded clones are given a class, and other clones once, few, many or no size at all.

j_call v_call clone_size d_call cdr3_nt cdr3_aa
TRBJ2-5 TRBV4-1 . . TGCGCCAGCAGCCGATCTGAGGGGGGCGAGACCCAGTACTTC CASSRSEGGETQYF
TRBJ1-1 TRBV4-1 . . TGCGCCAGCAGCCGAGACCCGGGCACTGAAGCTTTCTTT CASSRDPGTEAFF
TRBJ2-1 TRBV7-2 . TRBD1 TGTGCCAGCAGCTTAGTCGGGACAGGGGTCAATGAGCAGTTCTTC CASSLVGTGVNEQFF
TRBJ2-7 TRBV6-5 . TRBD1 TGTGCCAGCCAGAGAGGGACAGCCTACTACGAGCAGTACTTC CASQRGTAYYEQYF
TRBJ2-1 TRBV6-1 . . TGTGCCAGCAGTGATCTGGCCCCTTACAATGAGCAGTTCTTC CASSDLAPYNEQFF
TRBJ1-5 TRBV27 . . TGTGCCAGCAGTTCGCGGCCGACAGGAGTTGGCAATCAGCCCCAGCATTTT CASSSRPTGVGNQPQHF
TRBJ2-1 TRBV19 . . TGTGCCAGTAGTAATACCCGGGACAATGAGCAGTTCTTC CASSNTRDNEQFF
TRBJ1-4 TRBV5-4 . TRBD1 TGTGCCAGCAGCTCCTGGGACAGGGATGAAAAACTGTTTTTT CASSSWDRDEKLFF
TRBJ1-1 TRBV11-2 . . TGTGCCAGCCTTCAGGGACCGAACACTGAAGCTTTCTTT CASLQGPNTEAFF
TRBJ2-1 TRBV7-8 . TRBD1 TGTGCCAGCAGGGGGGGACAGGGGGCGTACAATAAGCAGTTCTTC CASRGGQGAYNKQFF
TRBJ1-4 TRBV29-1 . . TGCAGCGTTGGGACAGCCCAGAATGAAAAACTGTTTTTT CSVGTAQNEKLFF
TRBJ1-5 TRBV3-1/TRBV3-2 . . TGTGCCAGCAGCCAAGTTCCGGGCCAGCCCCAGCATTTT CASSQVPGQPQHF
TRBJ2-7 TRBV7-9 . TRBD1 TGTGCCAGCAGCCCTAGACAGGGTGCCTACGAGCAGTACTTC CASSPRQGAYEQYF
TRBJ1-6 TRBV27 once . TGTGCCAGCAGCCATGGGGGACCCCTCCACTTT CASSHGGPLHF
TRBJ2-1 TRBV12-3/TRBV12-4 . TRBD2 TGTGCCAGCAGTTTAGCAGCGGGGGAGCAGTTCTTC CASSLAAGEQFF
TRBJ1-5 TRBV19 . TRBD1 TGTGCCAGTAGTACGGGACAGACATATAGCAATCAGCCCCAGCATTTT CASSTGQTYSNQPQHF
TRBJ1-6 TRBV23-1 . TRBD1 TGCGCCAGCAGTCAATCCTCCCCTCGGGACAGGGATAATTCACCCCTCCACTTT CASSQSSPRDRDNSPLHF
TRBJ1-1 TRBV3-1/TRBV3-2 . . TGTGCCAGCAGCCAAGATTACTCTAACACTGAAGCTTTCTTT CASSQDYSNTEAFF
TRBJ2-1 TRBV29-1 . . TGCAGCGCCTCTCTGTTTGGGGAGCCGTTCTTC CSASLFGEPFF
TRBJ1-2 TRBV11-2 . TRBD1 TGTGCCAGCAGCTATAGGCCCTCGGGACAGATTTATGGCTACACCTTC CASSYRPSGQIYGYTF
TRBJ1-3 TRBV5-5 . . TGTGCCAGCAGCTCCCAGGGCGGGGCTGGAAACACCATATATTTT CASSSQGGAGNTIYF
TRBJ1-1 TRBV28 . . TGTGCCAGCAGTTTGGTAGGCACGAACACTGAAGCTTTCTTT CASSLVGTNTEAFF
TRBJ1-2 TRBV7-2 . TRBD1 TGTGCCAGCAGCTTCGGGGCAGGGGGCTCTTATGGCTACACCTTC CASSFGAGGSYGYTF
TRBJ1-1 TRBV5-1 . . TGCGCCAGCAGCCCGGGCCTGAACACTGAAGCTTTCTTT CASSPGLNTEAFF
TRBJ1-2 TRBV11-2 . . TGTGCCAGCAGCGGGGCAGCTGGGTCGGTCGACTATGGCTACACCTTC CASSGAAGSVDYGYTF
TRBJ2-5 TRBV5-4 once . TGTGCCAGCAGCTTCGCTATACAAGAGACCCAGTACTTC CASSFAIQETQYF
TRBJ1-5 TRBV23-1 . . TGCGCCAGCAGTTATCATTGCCGCGGTCAGCCCCAGCATTTT CASSYHCRGQPQHF
TRBJ1-4 TRBV2 . TRBD1 TGTGCCAGCAGAGGGACAGCTTCACCGAATGAAAAACTGTTTTTT CASRGTASPNEKLFF
TRBJ2-1 TRBV5-4 few . TGTGCCAGCAGCACCGGGGGTTGGCAGGAAGGTGAGCAGTTCTTC CASSTGGWQEGEQFF
TRBJ2-2 TRBV21-1 . . TGTGCCAGCAGCAAAAATACCACCGGGGAGCTGTTTTTT CASSKNTTGELFF
TRBJ1-2 TRBV4-2 once . TGTGCCAGCAGCCAAGATTGGTCCAGGGGCGGGGATGGCTACACCTTC CASSQDWSRGGDGYTF